This TCR beta chain was found in a study of cytomegalovirus exposure and HLA in healthy donors. Overall study context: Prior work identified some 120 million unique TCR beta sequences in approximately 200 million T cells. General study results and limits: There were some V segments, including TRBV6-2 and TRBV6-3, excluded as indistinguishable.

For this clone: Its target is unknown.

This CDR3 has 14 amino acids. Germline CDR1 and CDR2: SGHRS and YFSETQ. Vbeta (60) and Jbeta (13) primers were used in the PCR. Sequencing was performed with immunoSEQ multiplex PCR; in TCRdb, only in-frame clones are kept and a portion is missing. The profile shows 180,000 or so clones, 80% to 90% of them singletons. This receptor was identified in a woman under 30 in good health and CMV-seronegative. The J gene is TRBJ2-5, the V gene TRBV5-1; 8 nucleotides line up with TRBD1. TRBJ2-7 matches the DNA end more closely, so the J call is doubtful. Sequenced material: PBMCs. CDR3 nucleotide sequence: TGCGCCAGCAGCCCGCGGACAGGGTCGGACGAGCAGTACTTC. It codes for CASSPRTGSDEQYF.